This TCR beta chain was observed in a study of blood T cell dynamics during melanoma immunotherapy. Study at large: Metastatic melanoma patients received first-line pembrolizumab or nivolumab plus ipilimumab.

To note about this clone: Antigen unknown.

Measured with immunoSEQ multiplex PCR; TCRdb has only the in-frame clones, and not every one. This sample has a few thousand clones, with about four fifths found just once. Documented time point: week 3, after first cycle of checkpoint inhibitor. Study-level findings and limits: It remained unknown if the driving T cell clones were melanoma-specific.

The sequenced sample was blood, obtained from a patient treated with checkpoint blockade. The receptor was isolated from a human donor with melanoma.

CDR3 nucleotides: TGTGCCAGCAGGGTGACAGGGGCTACATCCTACGAGCAGTACTTC. As protein: CASRVTGATSYEQYF. This sequence joins TRBV6-5 and TRBJ2-7; 8 nucleotides match TRBD1. This CDR3 spans 15 amino acids. CDR1 is MNHEY, CDR2 SVGAGI, per germline. J was trimmed by 1 base and V by 6 bases; bases with no gene match: 8.